The clone carrying this T cell receptor beta chain occurred a few times. Its matching antigen is unknown. This sample holds PBMCs from under 11 ml fresh peripheral blood. V gave up 10 bases and J gave up 5 bases, with 18 bases separating them. This CDR3 has 13 residues. This record belongs to a study of T cells in Graves' hyperthyroidism and ophthalmopathy. Study overall: Peripheral blood sampling occurred at initial diagnosis, before any treatment.

There were TCR beta CDR3 regions amplified from RNA transcripts. An initial round of RT-PCR targeting the TCR CDR3 relied on the HTBI primer set. TCRdb reprocessed the multiplex PCR reads via MiXCR and lists one record per CDR3 protein. The profile shows roughly 420,000 distinct CDR3 sequences, roughly an eighth of them singletons. Study-wide results and limits: Blood samples included most of the expanded thyroid clonotypes exceeding 0.001. Patients with ophthalmopathy were separated from those with stable hyperthyroidism by a 13 V-J model.

The chain has TRBV12-3 or TRBV12-4 and TRBJ2-7; D call uncertain. The sequence was obtained from a woman aged 18 to 35 with Graves' hyperthyroidism. The specimen was blood. The CDR3 sequence is CATSRSLENEQYF. In nucleotides, the CDR3 is TGTGCCACCTCCCGGTCCCTAGAAAACGAGCAGTACTTC.